These 20 T cell receptor beta chains originate from one sample sequenced in a study of T cell responses to AZD1222 COVID-19 vaccine. Profiling relied on immunoSEQ multiplex PCR, and the TCRdb table lists in-frame clones only, not all of them. Here the sample spans about 120,000 clones, roughly 93% being singletons. The sequencing used peripheral blood, collected on day 0 of AZD1222 vaccination. The receptors stem from an adult in good health.

V and J are TRBV23-1 and TRBJ1-1; 8 positions match TRBD1. TRBV23-1 has ORF status, its function being uncertain. The CDR3 sequence is 16 residues long. V lost 1 base to trimming and J lost 3 bases; unmatched junction nucleotides: 7. CDR3 residues: CASSQFPGQVDTEAFF. In nucleotides, the CDR3 is TGCGCCAGCAGTCAATTCCCGGGACAGGTGGACACTGAAGCTTTCTTT.

This sequence joins TRBV27 and TRBJ1-1; perhaps TRBD1 as D (5 bases). Per germline, CDR1 MNHEY and CDR2 SMNVEV (reference sequence). CDR3 size: 13 residues. Trimming left V 6 bases short and J 1 base short, with 9 bases between. CDR3 loop: CASSARGNTEAFF. CDR3 nucleotides: TGTGCCAGCAGCGCTAGGGGGAACACTGAAGCTTTCTTT.

The chain is built from TRBV5-1 and TRBJ2-1, with no clear D. CDR3 length: 15 amino acids. V was cut by 4 bases and J by 0 bases, with 11 bases left in between. Looked up from germline, CDR1 is SGHRS and CDR2 is YFSETQ. DNA for the CDR3: TGCGCCAGCAGCCCGGACGTGAGCTCCTACAATGAGCAGTTCTTC. Residues: CASSPDVSSYNEQFF.

This clone was seen a few times. This rearrangement joins TRBV5-1 to TRBJ1-3; D gene uncertain. CDR3 length equals 13 residues. The V and J ends lost 0 bases and 8 bases respectively, with 9 bases between them. Germline V gene data show CDR1 as SGHRS and CDR2 as YFSETQ. The CDR3 sequence is CASSLAAGDTIYF. CDR3 bases: TGCGCCAGCAGCTTGGCCGCTGGGGACACCATATATTTT.

V and J are TRBV21-1 and TRBJ1-1; the table's D call TRBD1 went unverified against the DNA. TRBV21-1 constitutes a pseudogene. The CDR3 has 15 residues. This CDR3 is CASSKGRTAETEAFF. In DNA form, the CDR3 reads TGTGCCAGCAGCAAAGGTCGGACAGCCGAGACTGAAGCTTTCTTT.

This clone was picked up one time. Here the CDR3 DNA reads TGTGCCTGGCAGGGGACAGGGGGCGCGGATGGCTACACCTTC. This translates into CAWQGTGGADGYTF. The chain links TRBV30 to TRBJ1-2; 12 bases map to TRBD1. CDR1 and CDR2 (germline): GTSNPN, SVGIG (reference sequence). V lost 5 bases, J lost 6 bases, and 7 bases stayed unmatched. This CDR3 is built from 14 residues.

This chain connects TRBV11-2 to TRBJ2-1; TRBD1 is a possible D gene (7 bases). V was trimmed by 0 bases and J by 7 bases, leaving 19 bases between them. Germline V gene data show CDR1 as SGHAT and CDR2 as FQNNGV. The CDR3 length is 17 residues. CDR3: CASSLDGGGVMWNEQFF. DNA of the CDR3: TGTGCCAGCAGCTTAGATGGAGGGGGCGTTATGTGGAATGAGCAGTTCTTC.

J is TRBJ1-6 and V is TRBV9; TRBD1 aligns across 8 bases. The CDR3 contains 14 residues. Looked up from germline, CDR1 is SGDLS and CDR2 is YYNGEE. V lost 3 bases to trimming and J lost 7 bases; unmatched junction nucleotides: 3. DNA for the CDR3: TGTGCCAGCAGCGCACAGGGGGAAAATTCACCCCTCCACTTT. Its translation: CASSAQGENSPLHF.

This sequence joins TRBV19 and TRBJ1-2; weak D call: TRBD1 (5 bases). CDR3 length: 13 residues. Germline loops: CDR1 LNHDA, CDR2 SQIVND (reference sequence). The ends were cut back, 7 bases at V and 4 bases at J, with 13 bases in the middle. CDR3 in DNA: TGTGCCAGTACAGGGCCTGGCGGCTATGGCTACACCTTC. This gives the protein CASTGPGGYGYTF. The full variable domain, rest sourced from reference TRBV19 and TRBJ1-2, is DGGITQSPKYLFRKEGQNVTLSCEQNLNHDAMYWYRQDPGQGLRLIYYSQIVNDFQKGDIAEGYSVSREKKESFPLTVTSAQKNPTAFYLCASTGPGGYGYTFGSGTRLTVV.

The chain links TRBV9 to TRBJ1-2; the D is unclear. Germline CDR1 reads SGDLS; CDR2 reads YYNGEE. The CDR3 runs 15 residues. Deletions cut 0 bases from V and 4 bases from J, with 13 bases between. The CDR3 bases are TGTGCCAGCAGCGTAGGTGGCAGCCCCTCCTATGGCTACACCTTC. It codes for CASSVGGSPSYGYTF.

The chain's CDR3 is CASRGMPGLGNTIYF. CDR3 nucleotide sequence: TGTGCCAGCAGGGGCATGCCAGGGCTCGGAAACACCATATATTTT. This chain uses TRBV7-2 with TRBJ1-3; D may be TRBD1 (5 bases). Trimming pared 6 bases from V and 4 bases from J, leaving 16 bases between. Germline V gene lookup returns CDR1 SGHTA and CDR2 FQGNSA. The CDR3 loop spans 15 amino acids.

V is TRBV30 and J is TRBJ2-2; 9 nucleotides match TRBD2. Germline values: CDR1 GTSNPN, CDR2 SVGIG (reference sequence). The J segment lost 3 bases and the V segment lost 4 bases, leaving 12 bases of the junction unmatched. The CDR3 totals 17 residues. The CDR3 loop reads CAWTGEGLAGYTGELFF. CDR3 DNA: TGTGCCTGGACCGGCGAAGGGCTAGCGGGGTACACCGGGGAGCTGTTTTTT.

This chain links TRBV6-5 with TRBJ2-1; 9 bases line up with TRBD1. The trim removed 6 bases at V and 4 bases at J, leaving 1 base unmatched. The CDR3 is made up of 13 amino acids. Germline V gives CDR1 MNHEY, CDR2 SVGAGI. Here the CDR3 reads CASRGQGYNEQFF. In nucleotides, the CDR3 is TGTGCCAGCAGAGGACAGGGGTACAATGAGCAGTTCTTC.

This chain uses TRBV18 with TRBJ2-3, with D possibly matching TRBD2 (6 bases). Germline lookup yields CDR1 KGHSH and CDR2 LQKENI. The CDR3 is 14 amino acids. V was trimmed by 3 bases and J by 0 bases, leaving 7 bases between them. The CDR3 protein is CASSPAGSTDTQYF. The CDR3 nucleotides are TGTGCCAGCTCACCGGCGGGGAGCACAGATACGCAGTATTTT. Full variable domain (remainder filled in from reference TRBV18 and TRBJ2-3): NAGVMQNPRHLVRRRGQEARLRCSPMKGHSHVYWYRQLPEEGLKFMVYLQKENIIDESGMPKERFSAEFPKEGPSILRIQQVVRGDSAAYFCASSPAGSTDTQYFGPGTRLTVL.

This rearrangement joins TRBV5-1 to TRBJ2-1, with TRBD2 as a possible D gene (5 bases). V was shortened by 1 base and J by 2 bases, with 13 bases between the two germline ends. CDR3 length: 16 amino acids. Germline V gives CDR1 SGHRS, CDR2 YFSETQ. CDR3 in amino acids: CASSLKREWTYNEQFF. Here the CDR3 DNA reads TGCGCCAGCAGCTTGAAGAGGGAGTGGACCTACAATGAGCAGTTCTTC.

The genes are TRBV5-1 and TRBJ1-2; tentatively, D is TRBD1 (5 bases). With 6 bases removed from V and 1 base from J, the gap between germline ends came to 16 bases. The CDR3 runs to 15 residues. Looked up from germline, CDR1 is SGHRS and CDR2 is YFSETQ. The CDR3: CASTHSPGGNYGYTF. CDR3 nucleotide sequence: TGCGCCAGCACCCATTCTCCGGGGGGTAACTATGGCTACACCTTC.

The V call is TRBV7-2, the J call TRBJ1-3; 9 nucleotides match TRBD1. The CDR3 extends over 16 amino acids. The V and J ends lost 5 bases and 0 bases, in that order; junction bases with no gene match: 5. Germline V gene data show CDR1 as SGHTA and CDR2 as FQGNSA. The CDR3 DNA sequence: TGTGCCAGCAGCACACAGGGGGCGGGCTCTGGAAACACCATATATTTT. Translated, it gives CASSTQGAGSGNTIYF.

The genes are TRBV23-1 and TRBJ1-1; D is uncertain. TRBV23-1 is marked as an open reading frame, function uncertain. V shed 4 bases and J shed 4 bases, with 7 bases lying between them. The CDR3 sequence is 12 residues long. CDR3 nucleotides: TGCGCCAGCAGTCCCTACCCCACTGAAGCTTTCTTT. Amino acid sequence: CASSPYPTEAFF.

The CDR3 sequence: CASRRDYNEQFF. Written as DNA, the CDR3 is TGTGCCAGCCGGCGGGACTACAATGAGCAGTTCTTC. The genes are TRBV2 and TRBJ2-1; D might be TRBD2 (6 bases). V was clipped by 8 bases and J by 3 bases, with 8 bases between them. The CDR3 loop spans 12 amino acids. CDR1 is SNHLY and CDR2 is FYNNEI in the germline V gene.

This chain links TRBV30 with TRBJ1-3; D may be TRBD1 (6 bases). This CDR3 spans 15 amino acids. The V end lost 0 bases, the J end lost 8 bases, and 17 bases lay between the germline ends. Germline CDR1 reads GTSNPN; CDR2 reads SVGIG (reference sequence). The CDR3 region is CAWSVQGRGWDTIYF. The CDR3 region has the DNA TGTGCCTGGAGTGTACAGGGCAGGGGCTGGGACACCATATATTTT.